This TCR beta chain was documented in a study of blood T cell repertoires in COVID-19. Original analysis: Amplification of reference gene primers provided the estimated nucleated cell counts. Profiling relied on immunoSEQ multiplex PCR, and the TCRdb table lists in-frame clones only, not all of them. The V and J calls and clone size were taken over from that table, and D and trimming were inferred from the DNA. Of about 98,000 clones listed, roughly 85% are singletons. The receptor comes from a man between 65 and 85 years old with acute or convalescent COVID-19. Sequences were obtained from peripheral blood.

As DNA, the CDR3 is TGTGCCAGCAGTTTATCCCCTCCGACAGGGAATCCCTACGAGCAGTACTTC. This gives the protein CASSLSPPTGNPYEQYF. This sequence joins TRBV27 and TRBJ2-7; 7 nucleotides agree with TRBD1. V lost 0 bases and J lost 2; bases outside the gene matches: 10. Germline assignment: CDR1 MNHEY and CDR2 SMNVEV (reference sequence). The CDR3 has 17 residues.